This entry describes one TCR beta chain. As yet, its antigen is unknown. This sample is part of a study of cytomegalovirus exposure and HLA in healthy donors. The study, taken as a whole, reports: TCR sequences were mostly rare, though some public TCRs occurred in many donors. Reports credit the classifier with highly specific, highly sensitive diagnosis of cytomegalovirus status. A later analysis reportedly identified an Asian-associated ancestry cluster as carrying fewer N-insertions than the approximately 670-donor mean.

Primers included in the PCR were 60 Vbeta and 13 Jbeta primers. The method was immunoSEQ multiplex PCR; TCRdb's version includes in-frame clones alone and lacks a portion of them. The sample holds under 200,000 clones. This TCR came from a man aged 30 to 39 in good health and CMV-seronegative. The sample was PBMCs.

CDR3 loop: CASTGLAGGRETQYF. The CDR3 bases are TGCGCCAGCACTGGACTAGCGGGAGGGAGAGAGACCCAGTACTTC. This rearrangement joins TRBV10-2 to TRBJ2-5; 15 bases align to TRBD2. This CDR3 has 15 residues. Germline V gives CDR1 WSHSY, CDR2 SAAADI. Losses at the gene ends were 7 bases for V and 4 bases for J; bases not matched to a gene: 4.